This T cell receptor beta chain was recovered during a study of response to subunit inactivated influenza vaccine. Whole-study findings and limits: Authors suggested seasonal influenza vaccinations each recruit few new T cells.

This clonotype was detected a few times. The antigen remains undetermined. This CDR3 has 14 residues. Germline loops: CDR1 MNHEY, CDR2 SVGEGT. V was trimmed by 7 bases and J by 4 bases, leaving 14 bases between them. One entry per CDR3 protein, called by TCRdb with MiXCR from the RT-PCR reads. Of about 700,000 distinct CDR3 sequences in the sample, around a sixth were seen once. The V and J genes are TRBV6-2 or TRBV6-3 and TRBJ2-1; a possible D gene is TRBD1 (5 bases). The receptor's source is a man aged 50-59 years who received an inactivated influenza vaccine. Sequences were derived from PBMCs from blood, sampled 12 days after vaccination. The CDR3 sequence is CASNLDQGYNEQFF. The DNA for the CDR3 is TGTGCCAGCAACCTGGACCAGGGATACAATGAGCAGTTCTTC.